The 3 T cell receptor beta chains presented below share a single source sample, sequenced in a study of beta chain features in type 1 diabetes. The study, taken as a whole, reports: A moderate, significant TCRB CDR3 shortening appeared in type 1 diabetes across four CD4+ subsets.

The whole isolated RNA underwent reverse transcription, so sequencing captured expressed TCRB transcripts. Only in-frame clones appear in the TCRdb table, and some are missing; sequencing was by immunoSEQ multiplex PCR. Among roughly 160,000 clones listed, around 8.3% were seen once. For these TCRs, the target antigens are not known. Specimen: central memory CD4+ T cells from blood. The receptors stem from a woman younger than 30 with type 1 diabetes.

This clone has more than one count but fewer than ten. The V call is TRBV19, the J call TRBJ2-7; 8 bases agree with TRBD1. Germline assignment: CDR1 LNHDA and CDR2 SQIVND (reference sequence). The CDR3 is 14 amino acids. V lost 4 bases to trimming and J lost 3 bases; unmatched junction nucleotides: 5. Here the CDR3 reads CASSSKGTGYEQYF. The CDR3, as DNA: TGTGCCAGTAGTAGCAAAGGGACAGGCTACGAGCAGTACTTC. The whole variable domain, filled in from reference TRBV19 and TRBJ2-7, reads DGGITQSPKYLFRKEGQNVTLSCEQNLNHDAMYWYRQDPGQGLRLIYYSQIVNDFQKGDIAEGYSVSREKKESFPLTVTSAQKNPTAFYLCASSSKGTGYEQYFGPGTRLTVT.

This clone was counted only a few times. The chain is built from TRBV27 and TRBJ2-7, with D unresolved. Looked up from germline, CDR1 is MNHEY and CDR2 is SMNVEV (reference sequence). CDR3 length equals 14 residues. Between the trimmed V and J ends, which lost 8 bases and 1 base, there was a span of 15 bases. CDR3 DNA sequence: TGTGCCAGCTCTGGCTACAGTGGGTCCTACGAGCAGTACTTC. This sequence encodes CASSGYSGSYEQYF.

CDR3 nucleotide sequence: TGTGCCAGCTCACCTACAGAGGGCTACACCTTC. This translates into CASSPTEGYTF. The V call is TRBV18, the J call TRBJ1-2; unclear D gene. This CDR3 is 11 amino acids long. CDR1 and CDR2 (germline): KGHSH, LQKENI. V was clipped by 3 bases and J by 8 bases, with 7 bases between them.